These T cell receptor beta chains were read from a single sample in a study of blood T cell repertoires in COVID-19. The assay was immunoSEQ multiplex PCR, and TCRdb's table has in-frame clones only and misses some. The sample has some 170,000 clones; roughly four fifths are singletons. Sample: peripheral blood. All receptors come from a woman aged 40 to 49 with COVID-19, enrolled during active disease. Each CDR3 is given with its conserved first and last residue. Fields, in order: V gene, clone size, D gene, J gene, CDR3 DNA, CDR3 protein. The D gene is left open where the match is weak. A clone size is listed for some rows: how often the clone was seen (once, few, many), or a class if it is expanded.

V: TRBV7-3; size: -; D: TRBD1; J: TRBJ2-2; DNA: TGTGCCAGCAGCCCGCAGGGGGCGCAAACCGGGGAGCTGTTTTTT; CDR3: CASSPQGAQTGELFF
V: TRBV27; size: -; D: TRBD1; J: TRBJ1-1; DNA: TGTGCCAGCAGTGTAGGGACAGCAAACACTGAAGCTTTCTTT; CDR3: CASSVGTANTEAFF
V: TRBV24-1; size: -; D: -; J: TRBJ2-2; DNA: TGTGCCACCATAGCGGAGGAGCGTAACACCGGGGAGCTGTTTTTT; CDR3: CATIAEERNTGELFF
V: TRBV6-1; size: -; D: -; J: TRBJ1-2; DNA: TGTGCCAGCAGTGAACACCCACAGATTAACTATGGCTACACCTTC; CDR3: CASSEHPQINYGYTF
V: TRBV5-1; size: -; D: TRBD2; J: TRBJ2-3; DNA: TGCGCCAGCAGCTTACCCCGGGAGGGGATAACAGATACGCAGTATTTT; CDR3: CASSLPREGITDTQYF
V: TRBV7-3; size: -; D: TRBD1; J: TRBJ2-1; DNA: TGTGCCAGCAGCGAACCGGGACAGGGGGAGAATGAGCAGTTCTTC; CDR3: CASSEPGQGENEQFF
V: TRBV5-4; size: -; D: TRBD1; J: TRBJ1-5; DNA: TGTGCCAGCAGCTTGGGGGGACAGGGAGGCAATCAGCCCCAGCATTTT; CDR3: CASSLGGQGGNQPQHF
V: TRBV7-9; size: -; D: -; J: TRBJ2-7; DNA: TGTGCCAGCAGCTTAGTTGCGGCTGACGAGCAGTACTTC; CDR3: CASSLVAADEQYF
V: TRBV7-3; size: -; D: -; J: TRBJ2-1; DNA: TGTGCCAGCAGCTTAACGAGTCCCAATGAGCAGTTCTTC; CDR3: CASSLTSPNEQFF
V: TRBV3-1/TRBV3-2; size: -; D: -; J: TRBJ1-2; DNA: TGTGCCAGCAGCCCGGCGGGGTTCGGGGGCTACACCTTC; CDR3: CASSPAGFGGYTF
V: TRBV7-2; size: -; D: TRBD2; J: TRBJ2-3; DNA: TGTGCCAGCAGCTTAGCACTAGCGGGAGGAGTTGGGTCTAGCACAGATACGCAGTATTTT; CDR3: CASSLALAGGVGSSTDTQYF
V: TRBV7-3; size: -; D: TRBD1; J: TRBJ2-3; DNA: TGTGCCAGCAGCTGGGGGAGGACAGGGCATCGAGCAGATACGCAGTATTTT; CDR3: CASSWGRTGHRADTQYF
V: TRBV11-2; size: -; D: TRBD2; J: TRBJ2-3; DNA: TGTGCCAGCAGCGGCGGGAGTCTCACAGATACGCAGTATTTT; CDR3: CASSGGSLTDTQYF
V: TRBV5-1; size: -; D: -; J: TRBJ2-2; DNA: TGCGCCAGCAGGATGAGCTCCGGGGAGCTGTTTTTT; CDR3: CASRMSSGELFF
V: TRBV6-5; size: -; D: TRBD1; J: TRBJ1-5; DNA: TGTGCCAGCAGGGGGGGACAGGGATTGTATCAGCCCCAGCATTTT; CDR3: CASRGGQGLYQPQHF
V: TRBV4-1; size: -; D: -; J: TRBJ2-3; DNA: TGCGCCAGCAGCCGCGAGGGTGACACAGATACGCAGTATTTT; CDR3: CASSREGDTDTQYF
V: TRBV19; size: few; D: -; J: TRBJ2-3; DNA: TGTGCCAGTAGTGACACAAGCACAGATACGCAGTATTTT; CDR3: CASSDTSTDTQYF
V: TRBV11-3; size: -; D: -; J: TRBJ2-1; DNA: TGTGCCAGCAGCGGATCGACAGACTCCTACAATGAGCAGTTCTTC; CDR3: CASSGSTDSYNEQFF
V: TRBV20-1; size: once; D: -; J: TRBJ2-3; DNA: TGCAGTGCTAGAGCGGCAGGCCTTGACTATTTT; CDR3: CSARAAGLDYF
V: TRBV30; size: -; D: -; J: TRBJ2-1; DNA: TGTGCCTGGAGTGGCGGCCGTAGCTCCTACAATGAGCAGTTCTTC; CDR3: CAWSGGRSSYNEQFF
V: TRBV5-1; size: few; D: TRBD1; J: TRBJ2-5; DNA: TGCGCCAGCAGCCCCAGGACAGGGGTGGAGACCCAGTACTTC; CDR3: CASSPRTGVETQYF
V: TRBV4-1; size: -; D: -; J: TRBJ1-1; DNA: TGCGCCAGCAGCCTGGGGTTAGGGGAAACTGAAGCTTTCTTT; CDR3: CASSLGLGETEAFF
V: TRBV13; size: -; D: TRBD2; J: TRBJ2-7; DNA: TGTGCCAGCAGCCCAGGGACTAGCGGGGAAAAGCAGTACTTC; CDR3: CASSPGTSGEKQYF
V: TRBV6-5; size: -; D: TRBD1; J: TRBJ2-1; DNA: TGTGCCAGCAGAACCCCGGTAAGGGGGCTGAATGAGCAGTTCTTC; CDR3: CASRTPVRGLNEQFF
V: TRBV19; size: -; D: -; J: TRBJ2-1; DNA: TGTGCCAGTAGTCAACTCGGACAGTACAATGAGCAGTTCTTC; CDR3: CASSQLGQYNEQFF
V: TRBV13; size: -; D: TRBD2; J: TRBJ2-5; DNA: TGTGCCAGCAGCCCCTGGGGGGGCCAAGAGACCCAGTACTTC; CDR3: CASSPWGGQETQYF
V: TRBV7-8; size: -; D: -; J: TRBJ1-1; DNA: TGTGCCAGCAACCAACCTGCTGAGGCCACTGAAGCTTTCTTT; CDR3: CASNQPAEATEAFF
V: TRBV7-9; size: -; D: TRBD1; J: TRBJ2-5; DNA: TGTGCCAGCAGCCAACAGGGGGTTATAGAGACCCAGTACTTC; CDR3: CASSQQGVIETQYF
V: TRBV6-2/TRBV6-3; size: -; D: -; J: TRBJ1-2; DNA: TGTGCCAGCAGTTACACCAGAGCGCCTTATGGCTACACCTTC; CDR3: CASSYTRAPYGYTF
V: TRBV25-1; size: -; D: -; J: TRBJ2-1; DNA: TGTGCCAGCTCGGAGGGAGGTAATTACAATGAGCAGTTCTTC; CDR3: CASSEGGNYNEQFF
V: TRBV7-2; size: once; D: -; J: TRBJ2-1; DNA: TGTGCCAGCAACGAAATAGGGGAATCCTACAATGAGCAGTTCTTC; CDR3: CASNEIGESYNEQFF
V: TRBV12-3/TRBV12-4; size: -; D: -; J: TRBJ1-5; DNA: TGTGCCAGCAGTGGACAGCTCAATCAGCCCCAGCATTTT; CDR3: CASSGQLNQPQHF
V: TRBV10-3; size: -; D: TRBD1; J: TRBJ1-1; DNA: TGTGCCATCAGTGAGTCTGGACAGGGTTCTGAAGCTTTCTTT; CDR3: CAISESGQGSEAFF
V: TRBV5-1; size: -; D: TRBD2; J: TRBJ2-3; DNA: TGCGCCAGCAGCTTTGGACTAGCGGGAGGGTTCACAGATACGCAGTATTTT; CDR3: CASSFGLAGGFTDTQYF
V: TRBV14; size: -; D: TRBD1; J: TRBJ1-6; DNA: TGTGCCAGCAGCCCCACACCCGGGACAGTCTATAATTCACCCCTCCACTTT; CDR3: CASSPTPGTVYNSPLHF
V: TRBV5-1; size: -; D: TRBD2; J: TRBJ2-1; DNA: TGCGCCAGCCGGACTAGCGGGAGCTACAATGAGCAGTTCTTC; CDR3: CASRTSGSYNEQFF
V: TRBV2; size: -; D: -; J: TRBJ2-5; DNA: TGTGCCAGCAGGACCGGGACTGGGGAGACCCAGTACTTC; CDR3: CASRTGTGETQYF
V: TRBV7-6; size: -; D: -; J: TRBJ2-3; DNA: TGTGCCAGCAGCTTAGACGGGAGTGGACCAGATACGCAGTATTTT; CDR3: CASSLDGSGPDTQYF
V: TRBV23-1; size: -; D: TRBD1; J: TRBJ1-2; DNA: TGCGCCACCCGGAGGACAGGGGACGGGTGTGACTATGGCTACACCTTC; CDR3: CATRRTGDGCDYGYTF